This T cell receptor (beta chain) was identified in a study of blood T cell repertoires in COVID-19. Study-level background: The study drew acute and convalescent COVID-19 samples from the United States, Italy and Spain. Sources were T cells, B-cell-depleted T cells, or PBMCs; the material itself was cDNA or gDNA.

While infection was still active, Seattle patients were enrolled and then followed longitudinally. Comments on this clone: The junction departs from the called germline gene at one end, perhaps through a read error.

The authors' processing: Amplification of reference gene primers provided the estimated nucleated cell counts. Only in-frame clones appear in the TCRdb table, and some are missing; sequencing was by immunoSEQ multiplex PCR. The V and J calls and the clone size are those of that table, but D and trimming were determined from the DNA. This sample yields hundreds of thousands of clones, of which roughly nine tenths are seen a single time; around 0.95% belongs to the top ten. The sample consisted of peripheral blood. The receptor's source is a young man with COVID-19, enrolled during active disease.

The chain's CDR3 is CATHRANEKLFF. For the CDR3, the DNA is TGTGCCACCCACAGGGCTAACGAAAAACTGTTTTTT. This chain uses TRBV2 with TRBJ1-4; possibly TRBD1 for D (6 bases). Looked up from germline, CDR1 is SNHLY and CDR2 is FYNNEI. The CDR3 runs to 12 residues.